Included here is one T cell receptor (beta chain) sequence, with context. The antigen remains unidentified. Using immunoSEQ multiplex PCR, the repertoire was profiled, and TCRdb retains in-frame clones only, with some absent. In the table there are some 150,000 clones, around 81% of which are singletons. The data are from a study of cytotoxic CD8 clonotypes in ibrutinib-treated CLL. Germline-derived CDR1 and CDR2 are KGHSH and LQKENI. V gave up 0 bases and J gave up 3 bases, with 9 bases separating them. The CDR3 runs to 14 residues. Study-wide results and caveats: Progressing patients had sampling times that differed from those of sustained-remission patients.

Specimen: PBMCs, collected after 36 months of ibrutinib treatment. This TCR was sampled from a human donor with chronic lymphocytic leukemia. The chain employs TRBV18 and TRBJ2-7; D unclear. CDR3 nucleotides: TGTGCCAGCTCACCACCGATGGCAATCTACGAGCAGTACTTC. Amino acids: CASSPPMAIYEQYF.